This T cell receptor (beta chain) appears in the sequencing data of a study of CD8+ T cells in alopecia areata. Following RNA extraction, reverse transcription yielded cDNA that acted as the sequencing template. Sequencing was performed with immunoSEQ multiplex PCR; in TCRdb, only in-frame clones are kept and a portion is missing. This sample yields about 200,000 clones, of which about 65% are seen a single time; approximately 1.3% belongs to the top ten. The CDR3 covers 10 residues. The germline V and J ends were trimmed by 7 bases and 6 bases, with 5 bases remaining between them. In germline, CDR1 is SSHAT, CDR2 FNYEAQ (reference sequence). Treatment specified: oral pan-JAK inhibitor, 5-10 mg twice daily.

The V call is TRBV7-7, the J call TRBJ2-3; no clear D gene. The sequencing here drew on CD4+ T cells sorted from blood, taken at week 49, from a patient treated with tofacitinib. The TCR was taken from a human donor with alopecia areata. The CDR3 loop reads CASNLDTQYF. DNA for the CDR3: TGTGCCAGCAATTTGGATACGCAGTATTTT.